This T cell receptor (beta chain) was sequenced in a study of technical replicates of blood from a handful of donors. The method was immunoSEQ multiplex PCR; TCRdb's version includes in-frame clones alone and lacks a portion of them. In the table there are about 82,000 clones, just under 95% of which are singletons. The clonotype was recovered from a human donor in good health. Sequenced: T cells isolated from PBMCs.

The CDR3 coding sequence is TGCGCCAGCGCCTTCGAGGTTCAAGAGACCCAGTACTTC. Its translation is CASAFEVQETQYF. The gene calls are TRBV5-1 and TRBJ2-5; no firm D call. The CDR3 is 13 residues long. CDR1 and CDR2 from the germline V gene are SGHRS and YFSETQ. Between the trimmed V and J ends, which lost 7 bases and 2 bases, there was a span of 12 bases.